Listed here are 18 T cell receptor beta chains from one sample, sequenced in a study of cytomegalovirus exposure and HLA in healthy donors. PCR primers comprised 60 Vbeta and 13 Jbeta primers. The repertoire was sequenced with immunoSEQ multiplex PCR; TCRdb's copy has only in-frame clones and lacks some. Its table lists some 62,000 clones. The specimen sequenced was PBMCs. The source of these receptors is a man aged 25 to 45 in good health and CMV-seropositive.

The CDR3 loop is CASGHRVSFSYEQYF. The CDR3 region has the DNA TGTGCTAGTGGTCATCGAGTCTCGTTCTCCTACGAGCAGTACTTC. V gene TRBV12-5 combines with J gene TRBJ2-7; D unclear. Germline values: CDR1 LGHNT, CDR2 FRNRAP. The CDR3 has 15 amino acids. The V gene lost 5 bases and the J gene lost 0 bases, with 14 bases spanning the gap.

As DNA, the CDR3 is TGCAGCTCTAAAGGGACATCGAACACTGAAGCTTTCTTT. Translated: CSSKGTSNTEAFF. The chain links TRBV29-1 to TRBJ1-1, with D possibly TRBD1 on 6 matching bases. Germline assignment: CDR1 SQVTM and CDR2 ANQGSEA. Trimming removed 8 bases at V and 1 base at J, with 14 bases between. This CDR3 contains 13 residues. Drawing the rest from reference TRBV29-1 and TRBJ1-1, the complete variable domain is SAVISQKPSRDICQRGTSLTIQCQVDSQVTMMFWYRQQPGQSLTLIATANQGSEATYESGFVIDKFPISRPNLTFSTLTVSNMSPEDSSIYLCSSKGTSNTEAFFGQGTRLTVV.

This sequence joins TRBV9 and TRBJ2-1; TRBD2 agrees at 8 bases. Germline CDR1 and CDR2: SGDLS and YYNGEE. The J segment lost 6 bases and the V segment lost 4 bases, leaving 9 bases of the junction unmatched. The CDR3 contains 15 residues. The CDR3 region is CASSPQAGVGNEQFF. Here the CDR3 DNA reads TGTGCCAGCAGCCCTCAAGCGGGAGTAGGCAATGAGCAGTTCTTC.

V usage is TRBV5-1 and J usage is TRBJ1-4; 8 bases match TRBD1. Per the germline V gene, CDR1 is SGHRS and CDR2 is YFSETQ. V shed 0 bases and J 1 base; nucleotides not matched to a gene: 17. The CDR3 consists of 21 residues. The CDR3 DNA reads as TGCGCCAGCAGCTTGGCGGCAGGGGGCGTATGGGCAGCTGAAACTAATGAAAAACTGTTTTTT. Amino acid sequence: CASSLAAGGVWAAETNEKLFF.

The CDR3 region is CASSFSGREETQYF. DNA for the CDR3: TGCGCCAGCAGTTTTAGCGGGAGGGAGGAGACCCAGTACTTC. This sequence joins TRBV5-1 and TRBJ2-5; TRBD2 aligns across 11 bases. The CDR3 has 14 residues. J gave up 5 bases and V 5 bases, and 5 bases lay outside the gene matches. Germline V gives CDR1 SGHRS, CDR2 YFSETQ.

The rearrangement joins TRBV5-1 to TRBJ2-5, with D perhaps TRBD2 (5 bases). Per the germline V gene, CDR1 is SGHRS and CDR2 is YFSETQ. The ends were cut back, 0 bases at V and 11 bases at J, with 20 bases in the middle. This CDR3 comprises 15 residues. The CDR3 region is CASSLGLPMNDEQYF. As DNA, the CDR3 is TGCGCCAGCAGCTTGGGACTACCCATGAACGATGAGCAGTACTTC.

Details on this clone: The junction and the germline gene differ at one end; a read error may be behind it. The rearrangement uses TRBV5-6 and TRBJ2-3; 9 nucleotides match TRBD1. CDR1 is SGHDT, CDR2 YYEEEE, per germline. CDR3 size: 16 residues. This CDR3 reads CASSWTGTGFTDKQYF. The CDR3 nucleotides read TGTGCCAGCAGCTGGACTGGGACAGGGTTCACAGATAAGCAGTATTTT.

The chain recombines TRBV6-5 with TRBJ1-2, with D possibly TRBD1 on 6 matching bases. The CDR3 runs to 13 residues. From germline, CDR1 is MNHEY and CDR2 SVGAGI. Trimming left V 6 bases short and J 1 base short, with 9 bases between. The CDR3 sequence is CASSRQDNYGYTF. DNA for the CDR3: TGTGCCAGCAGCCGACAGGATAACTATGGCTACACCTTC.

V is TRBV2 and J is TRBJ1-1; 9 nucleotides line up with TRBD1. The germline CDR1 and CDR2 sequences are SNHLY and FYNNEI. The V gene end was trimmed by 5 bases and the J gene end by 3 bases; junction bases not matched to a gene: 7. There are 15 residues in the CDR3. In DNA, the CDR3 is TGTGCCAGCAGTCTGACCAGGACAGGGGACACTGAAGCTTTCTTT. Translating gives CASSLTRTGDTEAFF.

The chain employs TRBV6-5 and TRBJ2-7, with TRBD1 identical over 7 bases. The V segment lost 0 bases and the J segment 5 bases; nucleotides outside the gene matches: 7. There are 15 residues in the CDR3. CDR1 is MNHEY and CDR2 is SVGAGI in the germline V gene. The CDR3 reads CASSYSRQGDDEQYF. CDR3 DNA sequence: TGTGCCAGCAGTTACTCACGACAGGGTGACGACGAGCAGTACTTC.

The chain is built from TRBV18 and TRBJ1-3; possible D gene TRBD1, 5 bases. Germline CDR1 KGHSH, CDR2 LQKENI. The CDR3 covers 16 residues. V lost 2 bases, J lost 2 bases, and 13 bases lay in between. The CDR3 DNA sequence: TGTGCCAGCTCACCATGGGGTGGGACTGCTGGAAACACCATATATTTT. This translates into CASSPWGGTAGNTIYF.

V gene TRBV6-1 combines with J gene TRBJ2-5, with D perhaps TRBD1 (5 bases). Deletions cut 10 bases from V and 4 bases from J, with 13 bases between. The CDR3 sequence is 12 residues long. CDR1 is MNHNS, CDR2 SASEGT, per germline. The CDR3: CATYWGPETQYF. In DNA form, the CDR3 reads TGTGCCACTTATTGGGGCCCAGAGACCCAGTACTTC.

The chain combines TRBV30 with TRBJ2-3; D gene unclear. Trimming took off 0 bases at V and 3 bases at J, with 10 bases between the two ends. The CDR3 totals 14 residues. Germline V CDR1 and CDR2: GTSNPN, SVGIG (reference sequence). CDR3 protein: CAWSVLLETDTQYF. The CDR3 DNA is TGTGCCTGGAGTGTACTATTGGAGACAGATACGCAGTATTTT.

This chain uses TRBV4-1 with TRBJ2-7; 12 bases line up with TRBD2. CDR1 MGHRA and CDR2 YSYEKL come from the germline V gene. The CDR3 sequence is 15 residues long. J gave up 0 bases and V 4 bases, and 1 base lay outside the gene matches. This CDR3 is CASSLGLAGSYEQYF. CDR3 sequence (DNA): TGCGCCAGCAGCCTGGGACTAGCGGGCTCCTACGAGCAGTACTTC.

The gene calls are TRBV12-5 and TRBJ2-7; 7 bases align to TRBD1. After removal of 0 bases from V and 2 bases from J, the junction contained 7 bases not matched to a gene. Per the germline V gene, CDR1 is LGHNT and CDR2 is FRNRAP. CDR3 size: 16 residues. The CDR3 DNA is TGTGCTAGTGGTTTGGTACTGGGACAGCGAACCTACGAGCAGTACTTC. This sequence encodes CASGLVLGQRTYEQYF.

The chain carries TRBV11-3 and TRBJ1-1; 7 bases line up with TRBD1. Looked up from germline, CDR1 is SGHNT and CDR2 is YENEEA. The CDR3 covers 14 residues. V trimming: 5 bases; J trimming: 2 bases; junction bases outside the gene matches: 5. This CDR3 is CASSQDRVNTEAFF. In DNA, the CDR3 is TGTGCCAGCAGCCAAGACAGGGTCAACACTGAAGCTTTCTTT. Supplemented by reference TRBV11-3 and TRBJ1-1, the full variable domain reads EAGVVQSPRYKIIEKKQPVAFWCNPISGHNTLYWYLQNLGQGPELLIRYENEEAVDDSQLPKDRFSAERLKGVDSTLKIQPAELGDSAVYLCASSQDRVNTEAFFGQGTRLTVV.

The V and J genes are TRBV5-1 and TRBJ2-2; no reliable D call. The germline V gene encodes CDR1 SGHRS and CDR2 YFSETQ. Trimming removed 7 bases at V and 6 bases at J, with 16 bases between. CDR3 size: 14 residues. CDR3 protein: CASLTGASAGELFF. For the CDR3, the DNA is TGCGCCAGCCTCACGGGTGCCAGCGCCGGGGAGCTGTTTTTT.

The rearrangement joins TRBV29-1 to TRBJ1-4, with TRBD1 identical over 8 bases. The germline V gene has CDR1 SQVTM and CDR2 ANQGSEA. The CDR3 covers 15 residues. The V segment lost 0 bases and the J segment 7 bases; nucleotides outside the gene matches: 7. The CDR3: CSVEDRAGGGEKLFF. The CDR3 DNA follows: TGCAGCGTTGAAGATCGGGCAGGGGGCGGTGAAAAACTGTTTTTT. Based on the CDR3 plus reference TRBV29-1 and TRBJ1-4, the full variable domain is SAVISQKPSRDICQRGTSLTIQCQVDSQVTMMFWYRQQPGQSLTLIATANQGSEATYESGFVIDKFPISRPNLTFSTLTVSNMSPEDSSIYLCSVEDRAGGGEKLFFGSGTQLSVL.